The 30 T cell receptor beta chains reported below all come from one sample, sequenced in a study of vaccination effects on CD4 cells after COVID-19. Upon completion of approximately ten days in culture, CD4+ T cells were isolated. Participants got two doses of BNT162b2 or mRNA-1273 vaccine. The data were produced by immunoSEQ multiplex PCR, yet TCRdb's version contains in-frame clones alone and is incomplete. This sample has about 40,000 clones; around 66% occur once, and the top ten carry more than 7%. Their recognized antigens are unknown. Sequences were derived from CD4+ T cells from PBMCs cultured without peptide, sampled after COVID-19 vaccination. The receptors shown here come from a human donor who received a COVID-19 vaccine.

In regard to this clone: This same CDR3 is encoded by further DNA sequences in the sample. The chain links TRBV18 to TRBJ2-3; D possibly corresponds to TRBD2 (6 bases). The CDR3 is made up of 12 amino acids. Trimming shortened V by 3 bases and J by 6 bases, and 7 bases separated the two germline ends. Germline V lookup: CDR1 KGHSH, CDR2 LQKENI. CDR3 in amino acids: CASSPAGDTQYF. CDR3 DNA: TGTGCCAGCTCACCGGCGGGGGATACGCAGTATTTT.

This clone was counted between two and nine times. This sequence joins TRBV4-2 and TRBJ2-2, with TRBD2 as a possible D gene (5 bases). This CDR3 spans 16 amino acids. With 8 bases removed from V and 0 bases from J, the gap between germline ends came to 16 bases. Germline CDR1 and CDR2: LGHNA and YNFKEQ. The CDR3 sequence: CASGLTSGSNTGELFF. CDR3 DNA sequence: TGTGCCAGCGGCTTAACGAGCGGATCGAACACCGGGGAGCTGTTTTTT.

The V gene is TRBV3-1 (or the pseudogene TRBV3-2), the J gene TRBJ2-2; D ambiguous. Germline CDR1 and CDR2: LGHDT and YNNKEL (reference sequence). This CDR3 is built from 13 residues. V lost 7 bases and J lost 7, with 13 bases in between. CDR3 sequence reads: CASTTLQLGELFF. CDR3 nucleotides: TGTGCCAGCACAACTCTACAGCTCGGGGAGCTGTTTTTT.

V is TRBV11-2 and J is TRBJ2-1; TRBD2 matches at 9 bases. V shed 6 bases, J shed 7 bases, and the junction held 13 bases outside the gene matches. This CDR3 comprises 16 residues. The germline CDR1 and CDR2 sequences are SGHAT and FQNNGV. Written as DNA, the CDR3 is TGTGCCAGCAGGCTAATGCGGGAGGGCCTAGGAAATGAGCAGTTCTTC. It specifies CASRLMREGLGNEQFF.

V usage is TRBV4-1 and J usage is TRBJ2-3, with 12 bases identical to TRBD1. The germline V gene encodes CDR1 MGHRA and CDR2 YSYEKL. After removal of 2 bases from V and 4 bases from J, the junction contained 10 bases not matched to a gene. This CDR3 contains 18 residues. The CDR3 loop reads CASSQILRDRGRADTQYF. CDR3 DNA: TGCGCCAGCAGCCAAATACTTCGGGACAGGGGGCGGGCAGATACGCAGTATTTT.

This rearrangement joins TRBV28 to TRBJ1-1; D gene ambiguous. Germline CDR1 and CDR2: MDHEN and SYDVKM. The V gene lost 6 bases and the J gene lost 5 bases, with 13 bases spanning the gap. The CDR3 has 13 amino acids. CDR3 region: CASRKTSRTEAFF. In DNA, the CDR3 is TGTGCCAGCAGGAAGACCTCACGGACTGAAGCTTTCTTT.

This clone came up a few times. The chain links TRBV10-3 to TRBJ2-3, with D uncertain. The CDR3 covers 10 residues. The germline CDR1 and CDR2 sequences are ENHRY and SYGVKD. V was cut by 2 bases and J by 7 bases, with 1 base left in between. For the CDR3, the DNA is TGTGCCATCAGTGAGAATACGCAGTATTTT. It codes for CAISENTQYF.

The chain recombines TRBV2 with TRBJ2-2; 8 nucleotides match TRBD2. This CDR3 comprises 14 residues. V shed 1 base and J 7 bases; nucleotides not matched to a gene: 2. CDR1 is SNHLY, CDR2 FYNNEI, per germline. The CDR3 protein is CASSEGTSHGELFF. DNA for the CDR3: TGTGCCAGCAGTGAAGGGACTAGCCACGGGGAGCTGTTTTTT.

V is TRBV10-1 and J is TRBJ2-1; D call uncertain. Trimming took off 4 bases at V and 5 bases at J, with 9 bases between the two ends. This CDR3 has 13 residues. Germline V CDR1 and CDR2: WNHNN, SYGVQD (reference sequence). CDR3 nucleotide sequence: TGCGCCAGCAGTGCGCCCCCAAACAATGAGCAGTTCTTC. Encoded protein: CASSAPPNNEQFF.

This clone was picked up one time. The CDR3 coding sequence is TGTGCCAGCAGTGTGGAGTTTTCCGGGGAGCTGTTTTTT. It yields the protein CASSVEFSGELFF. This chain uses TRBV2 with TRBJ2-2; D not resolved. Trimming took 4 bases from V and 6 from J, leaving 9 bases between them. The germline gives CDR1 SNHLY, CDR2 FYNNEI. The CDR3 covers 13 residues.

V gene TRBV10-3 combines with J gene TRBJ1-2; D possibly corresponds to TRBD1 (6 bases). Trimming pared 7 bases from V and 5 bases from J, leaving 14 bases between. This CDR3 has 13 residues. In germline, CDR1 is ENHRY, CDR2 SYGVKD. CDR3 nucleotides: TGTGCCATCACTGTGGACAGACAGTATGGCTACACCTTC. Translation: CAITVDRQYGYTF.

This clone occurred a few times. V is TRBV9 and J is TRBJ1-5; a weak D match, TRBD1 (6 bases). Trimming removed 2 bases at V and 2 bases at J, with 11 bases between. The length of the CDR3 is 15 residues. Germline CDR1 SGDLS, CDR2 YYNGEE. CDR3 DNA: TGTGCCAGCAGCGTCGGGACATTGGGCAATCAGCCCCAGCATTTT. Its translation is CASSVGTLGNQPQHF.

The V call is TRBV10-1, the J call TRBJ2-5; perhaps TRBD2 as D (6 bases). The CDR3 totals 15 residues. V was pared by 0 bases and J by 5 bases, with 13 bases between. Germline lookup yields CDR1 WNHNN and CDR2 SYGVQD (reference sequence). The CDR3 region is CASSESSGSGETQYF. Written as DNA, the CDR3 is TGCGCCAGCAGTGAGTCTTCCGGGAGCGGGGAGACCCAGTACTTC.

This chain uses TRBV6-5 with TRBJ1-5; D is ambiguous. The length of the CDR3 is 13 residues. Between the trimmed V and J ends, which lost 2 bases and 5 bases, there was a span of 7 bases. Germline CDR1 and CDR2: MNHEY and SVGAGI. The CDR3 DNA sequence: TGTGCCAGCAGTTACAGGTACGATCAGCCCCAGCATTTT. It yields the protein CASSYRYDQPQHF.

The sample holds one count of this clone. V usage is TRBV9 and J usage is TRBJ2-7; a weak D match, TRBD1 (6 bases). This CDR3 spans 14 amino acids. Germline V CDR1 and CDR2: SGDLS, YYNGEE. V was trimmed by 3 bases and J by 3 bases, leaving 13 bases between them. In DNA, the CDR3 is TGTGCCAGCAGCGAAGCAGGGGCCAACTACGAGCAGTACTTC. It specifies CASSEAGANYEQYF.

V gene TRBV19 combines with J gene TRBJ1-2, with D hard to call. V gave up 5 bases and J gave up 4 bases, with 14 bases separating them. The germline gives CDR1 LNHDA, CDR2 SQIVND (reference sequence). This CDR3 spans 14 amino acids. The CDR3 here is CASSPFSRGYGYTF. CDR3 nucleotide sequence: TGTGCCAGTAGTCCCTTCTCCAGAGGCTATGGCTACACCTTC.

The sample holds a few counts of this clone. CDR3 sequence reads: CASSLDPQGNTIYF. The CDR3 bases are TGTGCCAGCAGCTTGGACCCCCAGGGAAACACCATATATTTT. The V gene is TRBV5-5, the J gene TRBJ1-3; D call uncertain. The germline gives CDR1 SGHKS, CDR2 YYEKEE (reference sequence). The CDR3 has 14 residues. Trimming removed 0 bases from V and 4 bases from J, with 8 bases in between.

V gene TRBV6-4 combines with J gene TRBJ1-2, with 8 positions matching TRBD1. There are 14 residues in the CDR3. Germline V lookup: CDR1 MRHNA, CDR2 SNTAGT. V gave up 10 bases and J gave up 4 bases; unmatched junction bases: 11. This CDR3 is CANFDWTGPYGYTF. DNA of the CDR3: TGTGCCAACTTTGATTGGACAGGGCCCTATGGCTACACCTTC.

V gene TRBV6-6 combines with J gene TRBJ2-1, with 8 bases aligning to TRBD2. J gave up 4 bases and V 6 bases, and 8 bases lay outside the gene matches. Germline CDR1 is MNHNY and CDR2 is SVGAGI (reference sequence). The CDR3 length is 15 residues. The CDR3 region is CASRYTSGKYNEQFF. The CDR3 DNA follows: TGTGCCAGCAGATATACTAGCGGAAAATACAATGAGCAGTTCTTC.

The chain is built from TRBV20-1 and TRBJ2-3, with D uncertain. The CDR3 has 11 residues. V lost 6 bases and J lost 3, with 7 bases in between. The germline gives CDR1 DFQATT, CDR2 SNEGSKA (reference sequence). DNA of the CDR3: TGCAGTGCCAGACCTACAGATACGCAGTATTTT. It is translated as CSARPTDTQYF.

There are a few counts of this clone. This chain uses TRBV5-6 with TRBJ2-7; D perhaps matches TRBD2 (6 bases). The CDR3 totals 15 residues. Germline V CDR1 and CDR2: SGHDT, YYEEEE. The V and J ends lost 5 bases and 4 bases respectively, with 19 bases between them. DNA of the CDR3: TGTGCCAGCAGTACCTCATTGGGTGGGGGGTACGAGCAGTACTTC. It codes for CASSTSLGGGYEQYF. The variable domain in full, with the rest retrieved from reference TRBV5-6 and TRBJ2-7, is DAGVTQSPTHLIKTRGQQVTLRCSPKSGHDTVSWYQQALGQGPQFIFQYYEEEERQRGNFPDRFSGHQFPNYSSELNVNALLLGDSALYLCASSTSLGGGYEQYFGPGTRLTVT.

Here the CDR3 reads CATSDPGLADYNEQFF. As DNA, the CDR3 is TGTGCCACCAGTGACCCGGGACTAGCGGATTACAATGAGCAGTTCTTC. The V and J genes are TRBV24-1 and TRBJ2-1, with 11 bases fitting TRBD2. Germline V CDR1 and CDR2: KGHDR, SFDVKD. V dropped 4 bases and J dropped 4; count of bases not matched to a gene: 5. This CDR3 has 16 amino acids.

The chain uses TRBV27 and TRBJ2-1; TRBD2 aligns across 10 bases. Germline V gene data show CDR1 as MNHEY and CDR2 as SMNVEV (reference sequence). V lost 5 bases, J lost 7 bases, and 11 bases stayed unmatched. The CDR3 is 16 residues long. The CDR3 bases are TGTGCCAGCAGTACTAGCGGGAAGTTGTTGGTGAATGAGCAGTTCTTC. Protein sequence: CASSTSGKLLVNEQFF.

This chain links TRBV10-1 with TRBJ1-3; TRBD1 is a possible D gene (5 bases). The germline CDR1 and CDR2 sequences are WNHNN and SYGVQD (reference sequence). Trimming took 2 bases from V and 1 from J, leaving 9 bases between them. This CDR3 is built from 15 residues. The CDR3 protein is CASSESGGSGNTIYF. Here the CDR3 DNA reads TGCGCCAGCAGTGAGAGTGGGGGTTCTGGAAACACCATATATTTT.

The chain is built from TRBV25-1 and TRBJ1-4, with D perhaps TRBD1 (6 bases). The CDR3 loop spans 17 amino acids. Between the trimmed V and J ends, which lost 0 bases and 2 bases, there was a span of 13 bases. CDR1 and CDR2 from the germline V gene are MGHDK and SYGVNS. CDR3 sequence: CASSEYGRGPTNEKLFF. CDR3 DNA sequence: TGTGCCAGCAGTGAATATGGGCGGGGGCCTACTAATGAAAAACTGTTTTTT.

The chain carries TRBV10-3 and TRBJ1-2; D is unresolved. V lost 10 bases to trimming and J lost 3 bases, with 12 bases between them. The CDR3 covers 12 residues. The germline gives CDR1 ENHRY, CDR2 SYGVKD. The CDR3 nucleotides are TGTGCCACCGAGAATTACTACTATGGCTACACCTTC. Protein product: CATENYYYGYTF.

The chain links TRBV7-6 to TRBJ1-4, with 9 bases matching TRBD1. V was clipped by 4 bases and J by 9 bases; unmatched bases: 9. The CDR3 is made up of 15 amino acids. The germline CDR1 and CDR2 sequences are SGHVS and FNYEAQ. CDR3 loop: CASSSRTGASKKLFF. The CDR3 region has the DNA TGTGCCAGCAGCTCACGGACAGGGGCCTCTAAAAAACTGTTTTTT.

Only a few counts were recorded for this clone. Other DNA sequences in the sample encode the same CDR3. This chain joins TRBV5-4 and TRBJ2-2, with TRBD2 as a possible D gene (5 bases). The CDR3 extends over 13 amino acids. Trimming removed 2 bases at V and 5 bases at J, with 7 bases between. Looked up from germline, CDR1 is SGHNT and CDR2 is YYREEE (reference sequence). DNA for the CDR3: TGTGCCAGCAGCTTCCGGGGAACCGGGGAGCTGTTTTTT. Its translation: CASSFRGTGELFF.

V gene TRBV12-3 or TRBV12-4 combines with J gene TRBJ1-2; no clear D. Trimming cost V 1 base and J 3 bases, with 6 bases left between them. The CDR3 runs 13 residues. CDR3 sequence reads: CASSLGYDYGYTF. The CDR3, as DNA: TGTGCCAGCAGTTTAGGGTACGACTATGGCTACACCTTC.

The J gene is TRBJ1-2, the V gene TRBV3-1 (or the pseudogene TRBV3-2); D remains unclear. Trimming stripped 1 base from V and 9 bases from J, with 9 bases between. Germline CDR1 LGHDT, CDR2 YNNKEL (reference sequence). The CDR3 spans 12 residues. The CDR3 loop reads CASSQGEQSYTF. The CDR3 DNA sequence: TGTGCCAGCAGCCAAGGCGAGCAGAGCTACACCTTC.